Listed below are T cell receptor beta chains from one sample, sequenced in a study of CD8 T cells in Susac syndrome. TCRdb redid the calling of the immunoSEQ multiplex PCR reads with MiXCR, one entry per CDR3 protein. The sample includes some 300,000 distinct CDR3 sequences, over 75% of them seen just once. Specimen: CD8+ T cells from PBMCs. All receptors derive from a human donor with multiple sclerosis. Each CDR3 is given without its conserved first and last residue. A D gene is named only where the DNA matches it firmly.

>TRBJ1-2|TRBV12-3/TRBV12-4|-
ASSLGEGYGYT
>TRBJ2-1|TRBV5-6|TRBD2
ASSPPGLAGFYEQF
>TRBJ2-1|TRBV20-1|-
SATDSREQF
>TRBJ1-1|TRBV4-3|-
ASSQGTNTEAF
>TRBJ2-7|TRBV6-2/TRBV6-3|-
ASSPLGTYEQY
>TRBJ2-3|TRBV18|-
ASSPLTGPSTDTQY
>TRBJ2-7|TRBV6-5|-
ASSYSGGQSHEQY
>TRBJ2-7|TRBV15|TRBD2
ATSRGPSGSLEQY
>TRBJ2-1|TRBV6-2/TRBV6-3|TRBD2
ASSYGTSYYNEQF
>TRBJ1-5|TRBV27|-
ASSSTEDQPQH
>TRBJ2-7|TRBV5-4|TRBD1
AIGTGQTYEQY
>TRBJ1-4|TRBV19|-
ASTWNLEDEKLF
>TRBJ1-2|TRBV6-5|-
ASSYSQGMRGYYGYT
>TRBJ2-5|TRBV6-1|TRBD2
ASNADRQASGREETQY
>TRBJ2-7|TRBV7-2|-
ASSPSRVHEQY
>TRBJ2-5|TRBV7-6|TRBD2
ASSLEGGYGLAGEETQY
>TRBJ2-1|TRBV6-1|TRBD2
ASLAGTYNEQF
>TRBJ1-1|TRBV12-3/TRBV12-4|TRBD1
ASSTGGSTEAF
>TRBJ2-1|TRBV4-3|-
ASSQLGSSYNEQF
>TRBJ2-3|TRBV7-9|-
ASSLTWDWTDTQY
>TRBJ1-5|TRBV7-9|TRBD1
ASSEQGIGNSNQPQH
>TRBJ2-5|TRBV2|TRBD2
ASSEWLAGVAETQY
>TRBJ2-3|TRBV5-6|TRBD1
ASSFGTALSTDTQY
>TRBJ2-7|TRBV27|-
ASSLLGRADEQY
>TRBJ2-7|TRBV9|TRBD2
ASSAPSGGSYEQY
>TRBJ2-5|TRBV5-5|TRBD1
ASLPGYAQGKKETQY
>TRBJ2-1|TRBV14|-
ASSQDPTIRAYNEQF
>TRBJ2-3|TRBV7-2|TRBD2
ASSLGPLGLAGALDTQY
>TRBJ2-1|TRBV7-6|TRBD2
ASSLLAGWVNEQF
>TRBJ2-3|TRBV27|TRBD2
ASSPEKREGSTDTQY
>TRBJ2-3|TRBV7-9|TRBD1
ASRDTGQGASYTQY
>TRBJ2-1|TRBV7-3|-
ASSHVGSRNEQF
>TRBJ2-4|TRBV27|TRBD1
ASSLIPGQQNIQY
>TRBJ2-1|TRBV12-3/TRBV12-4|-
ASSVIGEQF
>TRBJ1-1|TRBV6-5|TRBD1
ASRKGGAVEAF
>TRBJ2-3|TRBV28|TRBD2
ASSSGLAGLGTDTQY
>TRBJ2-7|TRBV28|-
ASSFPGGSYEQY
>TRBJ2-1|TRBV28|-
ASSLIRRHAYNEQF
>TRBJ2-7|TRBV4-2|-
ASSHTSFEHYEQY
>TRBJ2-1|TRBV20-1|-
SARDGYEQF
>TRBJ2-5|TRBV15|-
ATSRDGVRYQETQY
>TRBJ1-2|TRBV6-5|-
ASRGWGRGNYGYT
>TRBJ2-5|TRBV27|-
ASSFFGGQETQY
>TRBJ2-7|TRBV6-2/TRBV6-3|-
ASCSPGLPPFEQY
>TRBJ1-1|TRBV11-1|-
ASSSGWIANTEAF
>TRBJ2-1|TRBV13|TRBD2
ASSVSGRARLEQF
>TRBJ2-7|TRBV10-3|-
AISEGKPVPYEQY